Presented here are 11 T cell receptor beta chains from one specimen sequenced in a study of blood T cell repertoires in COVID-19. Here immunoSEQ multiplex PCR was the method, and the copy in TCRdb shows in-frame clones only, minus some. The table lists some 200,000 clones, around four fifths of them singletons. Source material: peripheral blood. The receptors here all came from a man aged 25-45 years with active or convalescent COVID-19.

This chain joins TRBV18 and TRBJ2-5; TRBD1 matches 9 bases. The CDR3 is 16 residues long. The J segment lost 2 bases and the V segment lost 1 base, leaving 5 bases of the junction unmatched. Germline V gene data show CDR1 as KGHSH and CDR2 as LQKENI. The CDR3 DNA sequence: TGTGCCAGCTCACCACTGACAGGGGGGGGACAAGAGACCCAGTACTTC. Its protein product is CASSPLTGGGQETQYF.

This chain uses TRBV5-1 with TRBJ2-1; possibly TRBD2 for D (5 bases). Germline V lookup: CDR1 SGHRS, CDR2 YFSETQ. Between the trimmed V and J ends, which lost 4 bases and 4 bases, there was a span of 15 bases. This CDR3 contains 15 residues. The CDR3, as DNA: TGCGCCAGCAGCCCGAGGGAGATAAAGTACAATGAGCAGTTCTTC. It yields the protein CASSPREIKYNEQFF.

Remarks on this clone: Other DNA sequences in this specimen translate into the identical CDR3. The J gene is TRBJ1-3, the V gene TRBV6-5; D not certain. Trimming took off 0 bases at V and 0 bases at J, with 6 bases between the two ends. CDR3 length: 15 residues. Germline V gene lookup returns CDR1 MNHEY and CDR2 SVGAGI. The DNA of the CDR3 is TGTGCCAGCAGTTACTCGGCCAACTCTGGAAACACCATATATTTT. Its protein is CASSYSANSGNTIYF.

The rearrangement joins TRBV19 to TRBJ2-2; tentative D call: TRBD1 (6 bases). The V gene's germline CDR1 is LNHDA and CDR2 SQIVND (reference sequence). V was clipped by 10 bases and J by 2 bases, with 14 bases between them. This CDR3 has 14 amino acids. The CDR3 here is CATRRTVNTGELFF. The CDR3 nucleotides read TGTGCCACCCGCCGGACAGTTAACACCGGGGAGCTGTTTTTT.

The genes are TRBV11-3 and TRBJ2-1; 7 bases are a match to TRBD2. CDR1 and CDR2 (germline): SGHNT, YENEEA. The CDR3 is made up of 14 amino acids. V lost 4 bases to trimming and J lost 7 bases; unmatched junction nucleotides: 7. The CDR3 protein is CASSSGAGENEQFF. Here the CDR3 DNA reads TGTGCCAGCAGCTCCGGGGCGGGGGAGAATGAGCAGTTCTTC.

This clone appeared a single time. V gene TRBV7-9 combines with J gene TRBJ1-1; 8 bases map to TRBD1. CDR1 and CDR2 from the germline V gene are SEHNR and FQNEAQ (reference sequence). The CDR3 consists of 16 residues. The CDR3 region has the DNA TGTGCTAGTGAACGGGCGTCAGGGGGCGCGAGGACTGAAGCTTTCTTT. As protein: CASERASGGARTEAFF.

The genes are TRBV30 and TRBJ2-5; TRBD2 matches at 12 bases. The CDR3 contains 14 residues. J lost 11 bases, V lost 3 bases, and 10 bases had no gene match. Germline CDR1 is GTSNPN and CDR2 is SVGIG (reference sequence). CDR3 nucleotides: TGTGCCTGGAGAGAAGGGACTAGCGGGTCTCCTCAGTACTTC. This codes for CAWREGTSGSPQYF.

This clone was detected only once. The rearrangement uses TRBV28 and TRBJ1-1; 7 bases agree with TRBD1. CDR1 MDHEN and CDR2 SYDVKM come from the germline V gene. This CDR3 has 15 residues. V shed 6 bases, J shed 4 bases, and the junction held 11 bases outside the gene matches. Here the CDR3 reads CASRQPGGTGTEAFF. CDR3 sequence (DNA): TGTGCCAGCAGACAACCAGGGGGGACGGGCACTGAAGCTTTCTTT.

The V and J genes are TRBV19 and TRBJ1-1; D unresolved. Trimming left V 2 bases short and J 1 base short, with 8 bases between. This CDR3 region has 14 residues. Germline CDR1 is LNHDA and CDR2 is SQIVND (reference sequence). CDR3 in DNA: TGTGCCAGTAGTATATCCCCAGGGAACACTGAAGCTTTCTTT. This codes for CASSISPGNTEAFF.

The chain has TRBV11-3 and TRBJ2-7; a weak D match, TRBD1 (6 bases). From germline, CDR1 is SGHNT and CDR2 YENEEA. Trimming took 1 base from V and 2 from J, leaving 9 bases between them. The CDR3 covers 14 residues. CDR3 in amino acids: CASSLAGDTYEQYF. DNA for the CDR3: TGTGCCAGCAGCTTAGCCGGGGACACCTACGAGCAGTACTTC.

As regards this clone: A junction end diverges from the germline sequence, so it may reflect a read error. The genes are TRBV10-2 and TRBJ1-5; weak D call: TRBD1 (5 bases). The CDR3 loop spans 12 amino acids. The germline gives CDR1 WSHSY, CDR2 SAAADI. As DNA, the CDR3 is TGCGGTACTCTAGACAGCAACCAGCCCCAGCATTTT. Its translation is CGTLDSNQPQHF.